This entry lists 17 T cell receptor beta chains sequenced from one sample in a study of T-cell memory formation after mild COVID-19 (dated by TCRdb to the early 2020s). Preparation of the library involved 5' RACE. The instrument was an Illumina NovaSeq 6000. TCRdb trimmed public reads at Q25 via fastp, called clones via MiXCR and kept in-frame beta chains. Entries are consolidated by CDR3 protein sequence, retaining the most common genes and DNA. Counted in this sample were approximately 390,000 distinct CDR3 sequences; roughly 15% of them appeared once. The ten most abundant clones make up about 22% of the sample. The material sequenced was PBMCs or a T cell subset sorted from them (not recorded which). The origin of the receptors is a man between 18 and 29 years old who had mild COVID-19 (a few samples of this study predate the infection). The sample titles of this study are shuffled in the database, so cell type and time point are left out; the donor was told from shared clones.

This clonotype was observed a handful of times. The rearrangement joins TRBV5-1 to TRBJ1-2, with 10 bases identical to TRBD1. The CDR3 covers 14 residues. V was pared by 4 bases and J by 8 bases, with 8 bases of the junction left unmatched. Germline CDR1 reads SGHRS; CDR2 reads YFSETQ. The CDR3 DNA sequence: TGCGCCAGCAGCCGCGGGACAGGGGTGTTGGGCTACACCTTC. Translation gives CASSRGTGVLGYTF.

This clonotype showed up just a few times. The chain uses TRBV6-5 and TRBJ2-5; no firm D call. Germline loops: CDR1 MNHEY, CDR2 SVGAGI. The CDR3 sequence is 15 residues long. Between the trimmed V and J ends, which lost 0 bases and 13 bases, there was a span of 21 bases. CDR3: CASSYSGIKVGPRYF. For the CDR3, the DNA is TGTGCCAGCAGTTACTCGGGCATAAAGGTTGGGCCGCGGTACTTC.

This clonotype was seen a few times. CDR3: CASSLTEQQETQYF. The CDR3 DNA is TGTGCCAGCAGCCTGACGGAGCAACAAGAGACCCAGTACTTC. V and J are TRBV6-5 and TRBJ2-5; D is unresolved. Trimming removed 6 bases at V and 2 bases at J, with 13 bases between. In germline, CDR1 is MNHEY, CDR2 SVGAGI. The CDR3 consists of 14 residues.

The rearrangement links TRBV6-2 or TRBV6-3 to TRBJ1-5; tentatively, D is TRBD1 (5 bases). V lost 5 bases to trimming and J lost 1 base, with 9 bases between them. Looked up from germline, CDR1 is MNHEY and CDR2 is SVGEGT. The CDR3 extends over 14 amino acids. Written as DNA, the CDR3 is TGTGCCAGCAGTAACCGGGACAGCAATCAGCCCCAGCATTTT. Residues: CASSNRDSNQPQHF.

This clonotype has just a few counts. CDR3 sequence (DNA): TGCGCCAGCAGCCCCACAGCGGGGGGGCGCAATGAGCAGTTCTTC. Amino acid sequence: CASSPTAGGRNEQFF. The chain combines TRBV5-1 with TRBJ2-1; 10 nucleotides match TRBD2. Trimming removed 4 bases from V and 6 bases from J; junction bases left unmatched: 7. CDR1 SGHRS and CDR2 YFSETQ come from the germline V gene. CDR3 length: 15 amino acids.

J is TRBJ1-2 and V is TRBV9; perhaps TRBD1 as D (5 bases). V was clipped by 0 bases and J by 2 bases, with 14 bases between them. Looked up from germline, CDR1 is SGDLS and CDR2 is YYNGEE. This CDR3 spans 16 amino acids. CDR3 sequence: CASSVGGIRGNYGYTF. The DNA for the CDR3 is TGTGCCAGCAGCGTAGGGGGGATCCGGGGGAACTATGGCTACACCTTC.

CDR3 in DNA: TGTGCCAGCCTTGAAGGAGGGGGGGAGCTGTTTTTT. Its translation is CASLEGGGELFF. The chain has TRBV28 and TRBJ2-2, with D perhaps TRBD2 (6 bases). Germline CDR1 is MDHEN and CDR2 is SYDVKM. The V end lost 8 bases, the J end lost 8 bases, and 12 bases lay between the germline ends. The CDR3 loop spans 12 amino acids.

The J gene is TRBJ2-1, the V gene TRBV5-1, with 7 bases lining up with TRBD1. After removal of 4 bases from V and 7 bases from J, the junction contained 8 bases not matched to a gene. The germline V gene encodes CDR1 SGHRS and CDR2 YFSETQ. This CDR3 is 14 amino acids long. The DNA of the CDR3 is TGCGCCAGCAGCACTCCGGGACAGCAAAATGAGCAGTTCTTC. It codes for CASSTPGQQNEQFF.

This clonotype has a count of ten or more. The J gene is TRBJ2-5, the V gene TRBV18, with a weak D call TRBD1 (6 bases). CDR1 KGHSH and CDR2 LQKENI come from the germline V gene. This CDR3 spans 15 amino acids. V lost 5 bases and J 3 bases, leaving 16 bases between the germline ends. The CDR3 spells CASSGEGVWEETQYF. The CDR3 nucleotides are TGTGCCAGCTCAGGCGAGGGGGTCTGGGAAGAGACCCAGTACTTC.

Only a few counts were recorded for this clonotype. The V call is TRBV29-1, the J call TRBJ1-1, with D possibly being TRBD1 (6 bases). CDR1 and CDR2 from the germline V gene are SQVTM and ANQGSEA. Trimming took 7 bases from V and 5 from J, leaving 11 bases between them. This CDR3 is 11 amino acids long. CDR3 DNA sequence: TGCAGCGCTGAGACAGGTACTGAAGCTTTCTTT. Amino acid sequence: CSAETGTEAFF.

The chain couples TRBV20-1 to TRBJ2-3; tentatively, D is TRBD1 or TRBD2 (5 bases each). The CDR3 contains 13 residues. Trimming took off 5 bases at V and 5 bases at J, with 14 bases between the two ends. Germline V gives CDR1 DFQATT, CDR2 SNEGSKA (reference sequence). The CDR3 DNA is TGCAGTGCTGGGTCGGGACGACTAGATACGCAGTATTTT. Residues: CSAGSGRLDTQYF.

This clonotype was observed a few times. This chain links TRBV5-1 with TRBJ2-1; 14 bases are shared with TRBD2. CDR1 SGHRS and CDR2 YFSETQ come from the germline V gene. CDR3 length: 18 amino acids. J lost 1 base, V lost 4 bases, and 7 bases had no gene match. The CDR3 spells CASSAPGLAGVSYNEQFF. CDR3 nucleotides: TGCGCCAGCAGCGCACCGGGACTAGCGGGGGTTTCCTACAATGAGCAGTTCTTC.

V is TRBV5-6 and J is TRBJ1-4; D uncertain. V lost 5 bases, J lost 6 bases, and 11 bases lay in between. CDR1 is SGHDT and CDR2 is YYEEEE in the germline V gene. The CDR3 consists of 13 residues. For the CDR3, the DNA is TGTGCCAGCAGTCTAGGAATGTATGAAAAACTGTTTTTT. Translation gives CASSLGMYEKLFF. Using reference TRBV5-6 and TRBJ1-4 for the parts outside the CDR3, the full variable domain is DAGVTQSPTHLIKTRGQQVTLRCSPKSGHDTVSWYQQALGQGPQFIFQYYEEEERQRGNFPDRFSGHQFPNYSSELNVNALLLGDSALYLCASSLGMYEKLFFGSGTQLSVL.

This clonotype was picked up a small number of times. V and J are TRBV28 and TRBJ1-2; the D is unclear. The CDR3 length is 15 residues. Looked up from germline, CDR1 is MDHEN and CDR2 is SYDVKM. The V and J ends lost 4 bases and 4 bases respectively, with 16 bases between them. DNA of the CDR3: TGTGCCAGCAGTTCTCGGCCCCCCATGGGCTATGGCTACACCTTC. Translated, it gives CASSSRPPMGYGYTF.

The chain recombines TRBV5-1 with TRBJ1-5; D is possibly TRBD1 (5 bases). The CDR3 sequence is 14 residues long. Trimming stripped 0 bases from V and 8 bases from J, with 12 bases between. CDR1 and CDR2 from the germline V gene are SGHRS and YFSETQ. The CDR3 nucleotides are TGCGCCAGCAGCTTGGCCGCAGGGAGGGAGCCCCAGCATTTT. The encoded protein is CASSLAAGREPQHF. Drawing the rest from reference TRBV5-1 and TRBJ1-5, the complete variable domain is KAGVTQTPRYLIKTRGQQVTLSCSPISGHRSVSWYQQTPGQGLQFLFEYFSETQRNKGNFPGRFSGRQFSNSRSEMNVSTLELGDSALYLCASSLAAGREPQHFGDGTRLSIL.

This clonotype was counted a few times. The chain is built from TRBV7-9 and TRBJ1-1; 7 bases line up with TRBD1. The CDR3 spans 12 residues. Germline V gene data show CDR1 as SEHNR and CDR2 as FQNEAQ (reference sequence). V gave up 7 bases and J gave up 6 bases; unmatched junction bases: 5. DNA for the CDR3: TGTGCCAGCACCAACCAGGGGGCTGAAGCTTTCTTT. The encoded protein is CASTNQGAEAFF.

This clonotype was detected a few times. The V call is TRBV4-3, the J call TRBJ2-1, with 11 bases aligning to TRBD2. The germline gives CDR1 LGHNA, CDR2 YSLEER. CDR3 length equals 15 residues. The trim removed 1 base at V and 8 bases at J, leaving 4 bases unmatched. The CDR3 here is CASSQGLAGNDEQFF. The CDR3 nucleotides read TGCGCCAGCAGCCAAGGACTAGCGGGGAACGATGAGCAGTTCTTC.